This is a list of T cell receptor beta chains from one sample in a study of cytomegalovirus exposure and HLA in healthy donors. Generated by immunoSEQ multiplex PCR, the TCRdb table keeps only in-frame clones and is missing some. The table shows about 110,000 clones, with approximately 70% occurring only once. Sample: PBMCs. The receptor source for this set is a woman aged 25 to 39 in good health and CMV-seronegative. CDR3s include the opening cysteine and the closing phenylalanine or tryptophan. The order of the fields is clone size, D gene, J gene, V gene, CDR3 DNA, CDR3 protein. The D gene is left open where the match is weak. Rows give clone size only sometimes, using once, few, many, or a class for an expanded clone.

>few|-|TRBJ2-1|TRBV5-1
TGCGCCAGCAGCCTCGGTGGAGGGCACAATGAGCAGTTCTTC
CASSLGGGHNEQFF
>-|-|TRBJ1-3|TRBV2
TGTGCCAGCAGTGAGGGGGGGTCTGGAAACACCATATATTTT
CASSEGGSGNTIYF
>-|TRBD1|TRBJ2-7|TRBV5-1
TGCGCCAGCAGCCTAACCCCGGACAGGTGGAGCTACGAGCAGTACTTC
CASSLTPDRWSYEQYF
>-|-|TRBJ2-1|TRBV29-1
TGCAGCGTTGATCCCAGATACAATGAGCAGTTCTTC
CSVDPRYNEQFF
>-|-|TRBJ2-1|TRBV7-2
TGTGCCAGCAGCTTAGCGGGGAGATCCTGGGAGCAGTTCTTC
CASSLAGRSWEQFF
>once|TRBD1|TRBJ1-1|TRBV14
TGTGCCAGCAGCCATGCTCCCGCAGGGGGCGCGGGTTCCGAAGCTTTCTTT
CASSHAPAGGAGSEAFF
>few|-|TRBJ1-1|TRBV29-1
TGCAGCGTTGCCCCGGACAGACGACAGGCTTTCTTT
CSVAPDRRQAFF
>-|-|TRBJ1-1|TRBV12-5
TGTGCTAGTGGTTTGCAGGGGAACACTGAAGCTTTCTTT
CASGLQGNTEAFF
>-|-|TRBJ1-5|TRBV19
TGTGCCAGTAGTATGGGAGAATATAGCAATCAGCCCCAGCATTTT
CASSMGEYSNQPQHF
>-|-|TRBJ1-2|TRBV4-2
TGTGCCAGCAGCCAAGATAATCTTAACTATGGCTACACCTTC
CASSQDNLNYGYTF
>-|-|TRBJ1-1|TRBV7-2
TGTGCCAGCACAACCTCAGGAGGGAAGAACACTGAAGCTTTCTTT
CASTTSGGKNTEAFF
>once|TRBD1|TRBJ2-2|TRBV10-3
TGTGCCATCAGTGAGTTGGACAGGGGTTTGACCGGGGAGCTGTTTTTT
CAISELDRGLTGELFF
>once|-|TRBJ1-1|TRBV6-6
TGTGCCAGCAGTTCCAGGGTCAGTGAAGCTTTCTTT
CASSSRVSEAFF
>few|TRBD1|TRBJ1-1|TRBV2
TGTGCCAGCAGTCTAGGGTTGGGGCAGGGGGCTTTGGGTACTGAAGCTTTCTTT
CASSLGLGQGALGTEAFF
>-|TRBD1|TRBJ2-7|TRBV6-1
TGTGCCAGCAGTGATGTATGGACAGGGGTGATTTCCTACGAGCAGTACTTC
CASSDVWTGVISYEQYF
>few|TRBD2|TRBJ2-3|TRBV5-4
TGTGCCAGCAGCTTGCGACTAGCGGAGAAGACAGATACGCAGTATTTT
CASSLRLAEKTDTQYF
>once|-|TRBJ1-2|TRBV10-1
TGCGCCAGCAGTGAGTGTTTAGACAGAAACTATGGCTACACCTTC
CASSECLDRNYGYTF
>-|-|TRBJ1-1|TRBV5-4
TGTGCCAGCAGCATACAGGGAGTGGTGCTCGACACTGAAGCTTTCTTT
CASSIQGVVLDTEAFF
>-|TRBD1|TRBJ1-5|TRBV6-6
TGTGCCAGCAGGTCAACAGGGGATCAGCCCCAGCATTTT
CASRSTGDQPQHF
>-|-|TRBJ2-2|TRBV6-5
TGTGCCAGCAGTTACCCGACAGACACCGGGGAGCTGTTTTTT
CASSYPTDTGELFF
>few|-|TRBJ1-4|TRBV30
TGTGCCTGGAAACAAGGGGCGACTAATGAAAAACTGTTTTTT
CAWKQGATNEKLFF
>few|-|TRBJ1-1|TRBV19
TGTGCCAGTAGTATAGGCGGGGAAGCTTTCTTT
CASSIGGEAFF